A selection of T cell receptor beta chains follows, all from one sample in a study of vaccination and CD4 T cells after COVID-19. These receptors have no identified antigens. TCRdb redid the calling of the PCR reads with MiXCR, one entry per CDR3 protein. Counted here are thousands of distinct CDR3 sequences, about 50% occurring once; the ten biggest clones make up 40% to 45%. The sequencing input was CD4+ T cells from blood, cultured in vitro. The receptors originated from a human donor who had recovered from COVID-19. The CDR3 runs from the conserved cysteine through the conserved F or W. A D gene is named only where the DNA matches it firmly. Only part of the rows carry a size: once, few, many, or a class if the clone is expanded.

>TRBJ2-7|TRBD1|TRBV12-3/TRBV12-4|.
CASSLTLLTGPTYEQYF
TGTGCCAGCAGTTTGACTCTCCTGACAGGGCCTACCTACGAGCAGTACTTC
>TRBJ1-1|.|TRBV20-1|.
CSASTANTEAFF
TGCAGTGCTAGCACCGCGAACACTGAAGCTTTCTTT
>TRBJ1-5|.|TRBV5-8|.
CASSFGQFNQPQHF
TGTGCCAGCAGCTTTGGACAGTTCAATCAGCCCCAGCATTTT
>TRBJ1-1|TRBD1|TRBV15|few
CATSRTGAETEAFF
TGTGCCACCAGCAGGACAGGGGCAGAAACTGAAGCTTTCTTT
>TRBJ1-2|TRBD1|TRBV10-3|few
CAISEPGQGIYGYTF
TGTGCCATCAGTGAGCCGGGACAGGGAATCTATGGCTACACCTTC
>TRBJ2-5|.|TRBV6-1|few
CASTAGNSQETQYF
TGTGCCAGCACCGCAGGGAATTCCCAAGAGACCCAGTACTTC
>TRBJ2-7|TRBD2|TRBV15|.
CATRGFGLAGGYEQYF
TGTGCCACCAGAGGATTCGGACTAGCGGGGGGCTACGAGCAGTACTTC
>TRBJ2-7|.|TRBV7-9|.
CASSLLGYEQYF
TGTGCCAGCAGCTTATTGGGCTACGAGCAGTACTTC
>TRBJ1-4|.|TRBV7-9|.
CASSFRTVGHEKLFF
TGTGCCAGCAGCTTTAGGACGGTGGGGCATGAAAAACTGTTTTTT
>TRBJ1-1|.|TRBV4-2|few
CASSQEGQGDTEAFF
TGTGCCAGCAGCCAAGAGGGGCAGGGCGACACTGAAGCTTTCTTT
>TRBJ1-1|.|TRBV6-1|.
CASTQHLNTEAFF
TGTGCCAGCACCCAACACCTGAACACTGAAGCTTTCTTT
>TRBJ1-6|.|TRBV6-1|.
CASRPDGSNSPLHF
TGTGCCAGCAGGCCCGACGGCTCAAATTCACCCCTCCACTTT
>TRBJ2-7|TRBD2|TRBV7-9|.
CASSRSGAYEQYF
TGTGCCAGCAGCCGTAGCGGGGCTTACGAGCAGTACTTC
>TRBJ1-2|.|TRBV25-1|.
CASTSRGGYGYTF
TGTGCCAGCACTTCCAGGGGCGGCTATGGCTACACCTTC
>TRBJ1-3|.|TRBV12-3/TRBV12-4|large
CASSLSPGNTIYF
TGTGCCAGCAGTTTGAGCCCTGGGAACACCATATATTTT
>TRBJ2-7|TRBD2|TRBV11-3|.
CASSLDRASGRGHEQYF
TGTGCCAGCAGCTTAGATCGGGCTAGCGGGAGAGGCCACGAGCAGTACTTC
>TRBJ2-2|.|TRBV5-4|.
CASSLDGIPGELFF
TGTGCCAGCAGCTTGGATGGCATCCCCGGGGAGCTGTTTTTT
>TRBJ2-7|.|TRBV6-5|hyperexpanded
CASSSTGFSSYEQYF
TGTGCCAGCAGTTCAACAGGGTTTTCCTCCTACGAGCAGTACTTC
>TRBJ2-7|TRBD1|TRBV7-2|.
CASSFRTGSSYEQYF
TGTGCCAGCAGCTTCAGGACAGGAAGCTCCTACGAGCAGTACTTC
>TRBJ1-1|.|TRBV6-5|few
CASSYDAEAFF
TGTGCCAGCAGTTACGATGCTGAAGCTTTCTTT
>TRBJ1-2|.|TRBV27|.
CASSLLQRAGYTF
TGTGCCAGCAGTTTACTTCAGAGGGCGGGCTACACCTTC
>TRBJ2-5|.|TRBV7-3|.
CASSPTGLQETQYF
TGTGCCAGCAGCCCCACAGGGCTGCAAGAGACCCAGTACTTC
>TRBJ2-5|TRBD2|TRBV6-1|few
CASSKRHSGGAATQYF
TGTGCCAGCAGTAAACGACATAGCGGGGGGGCCGCGACCCAGTACTTC
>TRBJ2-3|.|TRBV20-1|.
CSASWGTMSTDTQYF
TGCAGTGCGTCTTGGGGGACCATGAGCACAGATACGCAGTATTTT
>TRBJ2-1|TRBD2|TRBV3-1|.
CASSQDRLARLFF
TGTGCCAGCAGCCAAGATCGACTAGCCCGGTTGTTCTTC
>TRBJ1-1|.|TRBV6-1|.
CASSIKHHGTEAFF
TGTGCCAGCAGCATCAAGCACCACGGCACTGAAGCTTTCTTT
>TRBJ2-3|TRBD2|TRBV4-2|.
CASSLNSGASTDTQYF
TGTGCCAGCAGCCTCAACAGCGGGGCGAGCACAGATACGCAGTATTTT
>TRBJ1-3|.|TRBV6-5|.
CASSSGFLGNTIYF
TGTGCCAGCAGTTCGGGGTTTCTTGGAAACACCATATATTTT
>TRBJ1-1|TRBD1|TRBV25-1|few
CASSRQGDTEAFF
TGTGCCAGCAGCCGACAGGGCGACACTGAAGCTTTCTTT
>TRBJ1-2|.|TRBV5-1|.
CASSSVTGPNYGYTF
TGCGCCAGCAGCTCGGTGACAGGACCTAACTATGGCTACACCTTC
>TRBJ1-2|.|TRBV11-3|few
CASSRTGFNQRALGYTF
TGTGCCAGCAGCAGAACCGGGTTCAATCAAAGGGCATTAGGCTACACCTTC
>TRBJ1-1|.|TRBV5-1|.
CASSLETGNTEAFF
TGCGCCAGCAGCTTGGAGACAGGGAACACTGAAGCTTTCTTT
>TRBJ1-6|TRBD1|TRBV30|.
CAWSRRGTGLDYNSPLHF
TGTGCCTGGAGTCGCAGAGGGACAGGGCTTGACTATAATTCACCCCTCCACTTT
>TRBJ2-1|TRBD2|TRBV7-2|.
CASSWLTSGSTEQFF
TGTGCCAGCAGCTGGCTGACTAGCGGGTCGACTGAGCAGTTCTTC
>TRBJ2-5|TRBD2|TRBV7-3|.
CASRPGLAAQETQYF
TGTGCCAGCAGACCGGGACTAGCGGCCCAAGAGACCCAGTACTTC
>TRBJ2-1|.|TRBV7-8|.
CASSLGGRSNIYNEQFF
TGTGCCAGCAGCTTAGGCGGTAGATCTAATATCTACAATGAGCAGTTCTTC
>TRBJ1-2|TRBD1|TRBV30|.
CAQSRTGASYGYTF
TGTGCCCAATCTCGGACAGGGGCGAGCTATGGCTACACCTTC
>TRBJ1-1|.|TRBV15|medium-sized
CATSRKPGAEAFF
TGTGCCACCAGCAGGAAACCAGGGGCTGAAGCTTTCTTT
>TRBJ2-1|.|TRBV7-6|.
CASSLYGFGTNKGEQFF
TGTGCCAGCAGCTTATATGGTTTCGGGACCAATAAGGGTGAGCAGTTCTTC
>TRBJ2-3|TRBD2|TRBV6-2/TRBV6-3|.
CASTNGDGGSRNTQYF
TGTGCCAGCACCAACGGTGACGGGGGGAGTAGAAATACGCAGTATTTT
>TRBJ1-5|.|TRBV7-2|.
CASSQGRYQPQHF
TGTGCCAGCAGCCAAGGACGGTATCAGCCCCAGCATTTT
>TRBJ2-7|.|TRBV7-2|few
CASSFFGGPLTNYEQYF
TGTGCCAGCAGCTTCTTTGGGGGGCCACTAACCAACTACGAGCAGTACTTC
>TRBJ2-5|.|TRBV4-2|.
CASSQDRVLGETQYF
TGTGCCAGCAGCCAAGATCGGGTCCTTGGGGAGACCCAGTACTTC
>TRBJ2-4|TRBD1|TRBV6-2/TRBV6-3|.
CASSRPGQGTDKNIQYF
TGTGCCAGCAGTCGTCCGGGACAGGGTACCGACAAAAACATTCAGTACTTC
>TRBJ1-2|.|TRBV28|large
CASFPSGLDGYTF
TGTGCCAGCTTTCCATCCGGTCTTGATGGCTACACCTTC
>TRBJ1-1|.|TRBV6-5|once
CVSSYIKSLDTEAFF
TGTGTCAGCAGTTATATCAAGAGCTTGGACACTGAAGCTTTCTTT
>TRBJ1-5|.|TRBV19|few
CASSIDSHQPQHF
TGTGCCAGTAGTATAGACAGCCATCAGCCCCAGCATTTT
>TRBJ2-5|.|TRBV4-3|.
CASSQLRDGGETQYF
TGCGCCAGCAGCCAACTCCGGGACGGCGGGGAGACCCAGTACTTC
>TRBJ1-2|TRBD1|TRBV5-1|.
CASSTDRGQDGYTF
TGCGCCAGCAGCACAGACAGGGGGCAAGATGGCTACACCTTC
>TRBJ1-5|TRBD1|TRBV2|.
CASSREGTGFSQPQHF
TGTGCCAGCAGCAGAGAGGGGACAGGGTTTAGTCAGCCCCAGCATTTT
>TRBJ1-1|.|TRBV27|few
CASKLYFNTEAFF
TGTGCCAGCAAACTGTACTTCAACACTGAAGCTTTCTTT
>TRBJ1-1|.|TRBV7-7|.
CASSLAPNTEAFF
TGTGCTAGCAGCTTAGCCCCGAACACTGAAGCTTTCTTT
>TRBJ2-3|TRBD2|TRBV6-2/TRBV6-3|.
CASSFYQASGRAPSTDTQYF
TGTGCCAGCAGCTTCTACCAAGCTAGCGGGAGGGCCCCGAGCACAGATACGCAGTATTTT